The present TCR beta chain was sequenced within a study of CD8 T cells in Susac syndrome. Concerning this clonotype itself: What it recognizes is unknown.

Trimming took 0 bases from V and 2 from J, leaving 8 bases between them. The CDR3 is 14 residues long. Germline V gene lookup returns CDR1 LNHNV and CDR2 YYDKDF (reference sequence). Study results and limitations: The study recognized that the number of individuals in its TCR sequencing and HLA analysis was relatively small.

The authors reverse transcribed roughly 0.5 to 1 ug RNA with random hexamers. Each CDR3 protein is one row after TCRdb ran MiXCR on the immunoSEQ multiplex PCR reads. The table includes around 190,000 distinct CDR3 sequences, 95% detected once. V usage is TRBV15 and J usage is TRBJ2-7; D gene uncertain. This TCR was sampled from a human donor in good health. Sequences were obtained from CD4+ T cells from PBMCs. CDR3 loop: CATSRDPATYEQYF. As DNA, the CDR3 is TGTGCCACCAGCAGAGATCCAGCCACCTACGAGCAGTACTTC.